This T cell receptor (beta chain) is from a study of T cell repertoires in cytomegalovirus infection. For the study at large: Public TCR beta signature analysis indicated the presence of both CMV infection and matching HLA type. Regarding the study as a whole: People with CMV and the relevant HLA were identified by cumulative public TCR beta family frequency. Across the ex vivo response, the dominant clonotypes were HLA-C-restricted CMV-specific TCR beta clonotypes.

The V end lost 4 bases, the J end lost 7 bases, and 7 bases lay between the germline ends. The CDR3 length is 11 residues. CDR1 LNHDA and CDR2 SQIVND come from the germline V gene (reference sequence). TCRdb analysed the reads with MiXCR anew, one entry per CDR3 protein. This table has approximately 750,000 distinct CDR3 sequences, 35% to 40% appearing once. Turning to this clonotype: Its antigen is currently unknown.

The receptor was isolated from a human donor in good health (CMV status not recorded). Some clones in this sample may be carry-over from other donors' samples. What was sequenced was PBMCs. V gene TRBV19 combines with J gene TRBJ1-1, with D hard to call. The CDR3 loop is CASSRTLEAFF. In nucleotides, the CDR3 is TGTGCCAGTAGTAGAACACTTGAAGCTTTCTTT.